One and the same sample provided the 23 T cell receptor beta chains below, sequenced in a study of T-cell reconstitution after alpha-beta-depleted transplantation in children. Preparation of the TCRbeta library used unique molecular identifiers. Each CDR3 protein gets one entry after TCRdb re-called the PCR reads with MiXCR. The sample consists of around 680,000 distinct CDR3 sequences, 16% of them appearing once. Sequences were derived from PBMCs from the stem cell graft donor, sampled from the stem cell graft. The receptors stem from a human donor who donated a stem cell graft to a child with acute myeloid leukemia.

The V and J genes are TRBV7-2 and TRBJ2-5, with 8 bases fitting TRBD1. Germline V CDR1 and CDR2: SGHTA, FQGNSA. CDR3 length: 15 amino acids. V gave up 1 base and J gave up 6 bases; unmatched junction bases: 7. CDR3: CASSLEAGGRKTQYF. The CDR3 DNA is TGTGCCAGCAGCTTAGAGGCAGGGGGCAGAAAGACCCAGTACTTC.

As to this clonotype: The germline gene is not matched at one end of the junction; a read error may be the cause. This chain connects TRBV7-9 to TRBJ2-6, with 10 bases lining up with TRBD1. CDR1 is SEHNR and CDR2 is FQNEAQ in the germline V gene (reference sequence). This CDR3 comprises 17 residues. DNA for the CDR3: TGTGCCAGCAGCTTGGACAGGGGGAGGTCTGGGACCAACGTCCTGACTTTC. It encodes CASSLDRGRSGTNVLTF.

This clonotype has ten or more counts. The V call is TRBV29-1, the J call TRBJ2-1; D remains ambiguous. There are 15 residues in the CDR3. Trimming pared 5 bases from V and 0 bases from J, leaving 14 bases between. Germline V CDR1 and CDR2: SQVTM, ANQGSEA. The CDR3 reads CSVTGPGSSYNEQFF. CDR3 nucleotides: TGCAGCGTTACTGGACCAGGCAGCTCCTACAATGAGCAGTTCTTC.

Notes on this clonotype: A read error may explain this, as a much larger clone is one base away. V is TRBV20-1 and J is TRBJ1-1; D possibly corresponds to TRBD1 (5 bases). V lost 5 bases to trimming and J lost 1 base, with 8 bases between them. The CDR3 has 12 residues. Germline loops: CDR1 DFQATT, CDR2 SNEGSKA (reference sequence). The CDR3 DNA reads TGCAGTGCTGAGGGGCCGAACACTGAAGCTTTCTTT. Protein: CSAEGPNTEAFF.

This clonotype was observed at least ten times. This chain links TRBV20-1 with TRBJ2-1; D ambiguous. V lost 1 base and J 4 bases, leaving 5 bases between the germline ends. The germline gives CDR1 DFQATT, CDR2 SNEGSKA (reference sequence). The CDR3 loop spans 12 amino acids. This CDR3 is CSARGVYNEQFF. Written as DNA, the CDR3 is TGCAGTGCTAGAGGAGTTTACAATGAGCAGTTCTTC.

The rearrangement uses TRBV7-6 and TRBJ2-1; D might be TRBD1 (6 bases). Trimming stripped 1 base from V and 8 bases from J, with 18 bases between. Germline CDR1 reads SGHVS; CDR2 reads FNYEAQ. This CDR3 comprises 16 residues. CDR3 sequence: CASSLGLTGNNDEQFF. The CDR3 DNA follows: TGTGCCAGCAGCTTAGGTCTTACAGGGAATAATGATGAGCAGTTCTTC.

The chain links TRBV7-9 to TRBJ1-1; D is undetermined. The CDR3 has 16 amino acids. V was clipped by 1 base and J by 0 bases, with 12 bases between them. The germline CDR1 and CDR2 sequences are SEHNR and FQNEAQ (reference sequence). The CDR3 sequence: CASSLEGRTMNTEAFF. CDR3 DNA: TGTGCCAGCAGCTTAGAAGGCAGAACCATGAACACTGAAGCTTTCTTT.

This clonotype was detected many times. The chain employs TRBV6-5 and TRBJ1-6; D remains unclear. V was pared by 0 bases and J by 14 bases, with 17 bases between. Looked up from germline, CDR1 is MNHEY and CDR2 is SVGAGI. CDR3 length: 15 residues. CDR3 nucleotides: TGTGCCAGCAGTTACTCGGGCGCCTCAGGCATATCCCTCCACTTT. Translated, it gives CASSYSGASGISLHF.

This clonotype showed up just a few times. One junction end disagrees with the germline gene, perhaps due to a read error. The CDR3 DNA reads as TGCAGTGCTAGCGATCAGGGGGCGTCTTCAACCCTCCACTTT. Translated: CSASDQGASSTLHF. The V call is TRBV20-1, the J call TRBJ1-6; 8 nucleotides align to TRBD1. CDR1 and CDR2 from the germline V gene are DFQATT and SNEGSKA (reference sequence). The CDR3 totals 14 residues.

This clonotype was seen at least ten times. The CDR3 sequence is CASSLDFDRKAFF. The CDR3 DNA follows: TGTGCCAGCAGCCTTGATTTCGACAGAAAAGCTTTCTTT. The gene calls are TRBV6-1 and TRBJ1-1; the D gene is possibly TRBD1 (5 bases). This CDR3 is built from 13 residues. In germline, CDR1 is MNHNS, CDR2 SASEGT. V lost 6 bases, J lost 9 bases, and 17 bases lay in between.

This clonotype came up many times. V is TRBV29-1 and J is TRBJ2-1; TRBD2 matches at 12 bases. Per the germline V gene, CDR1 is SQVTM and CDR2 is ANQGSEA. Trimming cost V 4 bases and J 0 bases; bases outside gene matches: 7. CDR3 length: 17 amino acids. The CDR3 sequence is CSVGSSGGVSSYNEQFF. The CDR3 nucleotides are TGCAGCGTTGGTTCTAGCGGGGGGGTTAGCTCCTACAATGAGCAGTTCTTC.

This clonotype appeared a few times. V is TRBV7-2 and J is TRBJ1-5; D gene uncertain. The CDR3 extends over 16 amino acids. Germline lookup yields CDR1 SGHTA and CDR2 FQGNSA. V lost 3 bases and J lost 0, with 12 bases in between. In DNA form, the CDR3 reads TGTGCCAGCAGCTTGGTTGGTATTTATAGCAATCAGCCCCAGCATTTT. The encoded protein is CASSLVGIYSNQPQHF.

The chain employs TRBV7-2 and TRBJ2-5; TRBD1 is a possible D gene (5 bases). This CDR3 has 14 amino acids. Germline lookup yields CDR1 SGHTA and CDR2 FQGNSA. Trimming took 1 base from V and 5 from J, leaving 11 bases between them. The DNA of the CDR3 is TGTGCCAGCAGCTTAGTGATGGGGCGGGAGACCCAGTACTTC. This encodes CASSLVMGRETQYF.

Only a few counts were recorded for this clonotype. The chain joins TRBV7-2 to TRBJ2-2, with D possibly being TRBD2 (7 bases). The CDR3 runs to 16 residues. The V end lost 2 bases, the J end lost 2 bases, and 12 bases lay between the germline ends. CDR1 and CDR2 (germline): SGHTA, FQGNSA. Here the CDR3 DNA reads TGTGCCAGCAGCTTACCCGGGGGGCCAAACACCGGGGAGCTGTTTTTT. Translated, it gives CASSLPGGPNTGELFF.

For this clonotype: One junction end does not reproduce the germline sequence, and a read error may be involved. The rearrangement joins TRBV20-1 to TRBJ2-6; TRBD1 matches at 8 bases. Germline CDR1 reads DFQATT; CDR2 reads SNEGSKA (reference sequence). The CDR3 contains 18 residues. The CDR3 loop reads CCARYIGQGGYGANVLTF. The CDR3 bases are TGCTGTGCTAGATACATAGGACAGGGAGGATATGGGGCCAACGTCCTGACTTTC.

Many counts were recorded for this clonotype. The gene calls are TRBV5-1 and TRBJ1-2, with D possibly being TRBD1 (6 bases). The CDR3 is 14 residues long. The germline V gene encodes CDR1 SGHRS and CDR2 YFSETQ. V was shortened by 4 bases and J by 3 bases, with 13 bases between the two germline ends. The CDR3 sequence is CASSDAGTHYGYTF. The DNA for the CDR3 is TGCGCCAGCAGCGATGCCGGGACACACTATGGCTACACCTTC.

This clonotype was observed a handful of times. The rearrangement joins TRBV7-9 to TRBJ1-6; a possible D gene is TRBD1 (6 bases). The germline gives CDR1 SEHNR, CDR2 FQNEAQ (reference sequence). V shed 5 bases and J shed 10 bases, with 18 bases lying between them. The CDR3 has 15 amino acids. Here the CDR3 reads CASSPDRLEGSPLHF. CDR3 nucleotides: TGTGCCAGCAGCCCTGACAGGCTTGAGGGATCACCCCTCCACTTT.

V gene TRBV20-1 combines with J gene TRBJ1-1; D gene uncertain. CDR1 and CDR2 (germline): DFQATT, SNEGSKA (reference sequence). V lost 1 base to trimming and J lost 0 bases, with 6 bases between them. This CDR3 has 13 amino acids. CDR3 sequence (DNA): TGCAGTGCTAGAGGGCTCATGAACACTGAAGCTTTCTTT. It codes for CSARGLMNTEAFF.

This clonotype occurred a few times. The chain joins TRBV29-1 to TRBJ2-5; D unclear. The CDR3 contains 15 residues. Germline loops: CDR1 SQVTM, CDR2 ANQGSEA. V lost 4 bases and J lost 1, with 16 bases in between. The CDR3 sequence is CSVAPLRAPQETQYF. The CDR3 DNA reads TGCAGCGTTGCTCCTTTAAGGGCGCCCCAAGAGACCCAGTACTTC.

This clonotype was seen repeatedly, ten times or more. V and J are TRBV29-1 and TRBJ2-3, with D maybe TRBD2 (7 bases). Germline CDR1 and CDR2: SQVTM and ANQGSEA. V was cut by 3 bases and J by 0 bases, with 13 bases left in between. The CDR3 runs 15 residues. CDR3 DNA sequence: TGCAGCGTTGAGGGGGGGCTTGGCAGCACAGATACGCAGTATTTT. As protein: CSVEGGLGSTDTQYF.

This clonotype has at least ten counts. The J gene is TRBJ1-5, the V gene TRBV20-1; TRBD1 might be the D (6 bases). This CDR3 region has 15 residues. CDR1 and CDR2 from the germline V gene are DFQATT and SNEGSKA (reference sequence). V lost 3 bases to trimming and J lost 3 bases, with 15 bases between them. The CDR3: CSASLGSGANQPQHF. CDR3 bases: TGCAGTGCTAGCCTTGGATCGGGGGCCAATCAGCCCCAGCATTTT.

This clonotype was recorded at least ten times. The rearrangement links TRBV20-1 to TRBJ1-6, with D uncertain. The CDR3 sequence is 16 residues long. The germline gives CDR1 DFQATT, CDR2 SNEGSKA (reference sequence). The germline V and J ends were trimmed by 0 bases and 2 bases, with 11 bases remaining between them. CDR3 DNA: TGCAGTGCTAGAGATCGATGGGAAACCTATAATTCACCCCTCCACTTT. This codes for CSARDRWETYNSPLHF.

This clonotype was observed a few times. The CDR3 DNA reads TGTGCCAGCAGGGGGAGGGAGACAGGGTCCACTGAAGCTTTCTTT. It translates to CASRGRETGSTEAFF. The chain uses TRBV12-3 or TRBV12-4 and TRBJ1-1, with 7 bases aligning to TRBD1. The CDR3 covers 15 residues. Trimming took 6 bases from V and 4 from J; bases not matched to a gene: 11.